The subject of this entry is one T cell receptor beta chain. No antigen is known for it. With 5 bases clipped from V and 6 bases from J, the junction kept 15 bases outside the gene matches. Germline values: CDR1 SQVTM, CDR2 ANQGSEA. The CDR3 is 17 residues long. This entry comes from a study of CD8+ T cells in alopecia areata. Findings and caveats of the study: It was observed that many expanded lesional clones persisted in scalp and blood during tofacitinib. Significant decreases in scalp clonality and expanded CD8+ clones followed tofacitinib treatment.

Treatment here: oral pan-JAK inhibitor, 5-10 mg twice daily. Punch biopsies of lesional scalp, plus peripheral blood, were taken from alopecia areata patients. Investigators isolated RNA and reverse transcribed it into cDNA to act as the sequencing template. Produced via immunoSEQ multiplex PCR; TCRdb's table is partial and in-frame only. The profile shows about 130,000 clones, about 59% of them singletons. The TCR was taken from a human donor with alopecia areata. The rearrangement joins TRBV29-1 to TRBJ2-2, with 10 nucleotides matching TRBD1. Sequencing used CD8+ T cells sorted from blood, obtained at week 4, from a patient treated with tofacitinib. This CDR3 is CSVSAPSGQGLSGELFF. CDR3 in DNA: TGCAGCGTTTCGGCACCGTCGGGACAGGGGCTTTCCGGGGAGCTGTTTTTT.